A selection of T cell receptor beta chains follows, all from one sample in a study of T cell clonotyping in hematopoietic cell transplantation. Clones were read by immunoSEQ multiplex PCR, and TCRdb kept only the in-frame ones, dropping some. The data contain 1,500 to 2,000 clones, approximately 93% of them singletons. This specimen consisted of peripheral blood mononuclear cells, obtained before stem cell transplant. The receptors derive from a woman aged 45-59 years with acute myeloid leukemia. Some clones in this sample may be carry-over from other donors' samples. The CDR3 runs from the conserved cysteine through the conserved F or W.

20	TRBV7-8	TRBJ2-5	CASSFFGLGGGPQGQETQYF
15	TRBV11-2	TRBJ1-5	CASSSEGVSNQPQHF
12	TRBV18	TRBJ1-2	CASSPGQGGYTF
14	TRBV5-1	TRBJ1-1	CASSLDRGNTEAFF
13	TRBV18	TRBJ1-6	CASSPAENSPLHF
15	TRBV6-6	TRBJ1-2	CASTEGGDLSYGYTF
16	TRBV7-9	TRBJ2-3	CASSKGQGFRADTQYF
17	TRBV5-1	TRBJ1-1	CASSPNPQQGAGTEAFF
16	TRBV19	TRBJ2-7	CASSAGQGRGSYEQYF
14	TRBV7-2	TRBJ1-6	CASSWDSGNSPLHF
16	TRBV4-3	TRBJ2-3	CASSQDLAGGGDTQYF
13	TRBV7-2	TRBJ1-6	CASHGAEQFTLHF
15	TRBV9	TRBJ2-2	CASSLEDRRTGELFF
13	TRBV4-2	TRBJ2-7	CASSQGQTDEQYF
15	TRBV4-3	TRBJ2-1	CASSPTRAIYNEQFF
15	TRBV7-2	TRBJ2-3	CASSLESLTGDTQYF
16	TRBV7-2	TRBJ1-5	CASSLGTRGGDQPQHF
15	TRBV6-5	TRBJ2-7	CASSYEGAGSYEQYF
13	TRBV15	TRBJ2-2	CATSSGTLGELFF
18	TRBV11-2	TRBJ2-2	CASSPIKGSAIYTGELFF